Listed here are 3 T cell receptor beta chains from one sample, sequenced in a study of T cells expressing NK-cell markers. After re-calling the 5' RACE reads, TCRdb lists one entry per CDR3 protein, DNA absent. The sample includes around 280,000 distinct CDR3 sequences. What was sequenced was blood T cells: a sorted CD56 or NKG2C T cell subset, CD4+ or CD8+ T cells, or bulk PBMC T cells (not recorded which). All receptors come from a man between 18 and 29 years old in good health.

The chain's CDR3 is CASSLDLGGQETQYF. The gene calls are TRBV12-3 or TRBV12-4 and TRBJ2-5; the TCRdb D gene call, TRBD1, has no DNA to confirm it. The CDR3 runs to 15 residues.

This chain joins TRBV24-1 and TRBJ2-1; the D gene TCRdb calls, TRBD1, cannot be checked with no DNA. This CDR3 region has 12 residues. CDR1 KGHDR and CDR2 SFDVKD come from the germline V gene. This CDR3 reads CATRDGGGEQFF.

This CDR3 is CASSPGDNYGYTF. The V call is TRBV6-1, the J call TRBJ1-2; no DNA is available, so the TRBD1 call from TCRdb remains unchecked. The CDR3 is 13 amino acids. Germline lookup yields CDR1 MNHNS and CDR2 SASEGT.